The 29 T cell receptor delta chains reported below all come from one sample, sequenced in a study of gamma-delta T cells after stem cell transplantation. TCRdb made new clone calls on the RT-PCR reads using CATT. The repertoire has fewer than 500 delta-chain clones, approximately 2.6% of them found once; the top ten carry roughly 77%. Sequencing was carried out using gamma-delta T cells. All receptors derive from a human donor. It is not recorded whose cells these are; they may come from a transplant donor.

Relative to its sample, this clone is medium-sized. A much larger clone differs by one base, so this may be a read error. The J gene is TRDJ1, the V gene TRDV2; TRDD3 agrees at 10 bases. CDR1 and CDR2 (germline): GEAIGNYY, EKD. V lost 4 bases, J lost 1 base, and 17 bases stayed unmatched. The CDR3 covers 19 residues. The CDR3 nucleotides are TGTGCCTGTGAGGCCCTTGGGGAGCTGGGGGATAGGGTCACCGATAAACTCATCTTT. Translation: CACEALGELGDRVTDKLIF.

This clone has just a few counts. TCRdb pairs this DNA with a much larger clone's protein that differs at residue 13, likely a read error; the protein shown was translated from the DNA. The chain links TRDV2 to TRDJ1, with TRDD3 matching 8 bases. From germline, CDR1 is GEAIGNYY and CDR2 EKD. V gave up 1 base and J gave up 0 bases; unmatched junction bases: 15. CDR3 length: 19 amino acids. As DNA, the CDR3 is TGTGCCTGTGACACGATACTGGGGGCCCCCGGCCGGAACACCGATAAACTCATCTTT. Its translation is CACDTILGAPGRNTDKLIF.

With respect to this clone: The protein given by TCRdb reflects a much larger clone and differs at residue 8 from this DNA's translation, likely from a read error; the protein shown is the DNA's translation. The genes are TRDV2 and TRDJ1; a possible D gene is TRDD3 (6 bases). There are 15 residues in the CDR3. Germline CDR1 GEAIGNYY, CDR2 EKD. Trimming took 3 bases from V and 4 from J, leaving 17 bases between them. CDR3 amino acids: CACDPLGHTNDKLIF. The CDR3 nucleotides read TGTGCCTGTGACCCTCTGGGGCACACGAACGATAAACTCATCTTT.

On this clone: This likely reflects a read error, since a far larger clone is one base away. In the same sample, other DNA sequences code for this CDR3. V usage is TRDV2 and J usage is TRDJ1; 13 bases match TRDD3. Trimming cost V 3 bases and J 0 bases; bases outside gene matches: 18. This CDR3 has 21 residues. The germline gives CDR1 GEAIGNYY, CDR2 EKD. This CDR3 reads CACDLVGGTGGYGGYTDKLIF. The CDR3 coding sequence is TGTGCCTGTGACCTCGTCGGTGGTACTGGGGGATACGGCGGCTACACCGATAAACTCATCTTT.

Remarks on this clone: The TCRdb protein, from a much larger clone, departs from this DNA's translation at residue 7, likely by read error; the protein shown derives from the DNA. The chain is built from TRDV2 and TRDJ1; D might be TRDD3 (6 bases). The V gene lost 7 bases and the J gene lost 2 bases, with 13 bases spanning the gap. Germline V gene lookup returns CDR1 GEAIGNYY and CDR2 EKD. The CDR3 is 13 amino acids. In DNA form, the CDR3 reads TGTGCCTGCTTTCGGATACCGACCGATAAACTCATCTTT. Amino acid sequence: CACFRIPTDKLIF.

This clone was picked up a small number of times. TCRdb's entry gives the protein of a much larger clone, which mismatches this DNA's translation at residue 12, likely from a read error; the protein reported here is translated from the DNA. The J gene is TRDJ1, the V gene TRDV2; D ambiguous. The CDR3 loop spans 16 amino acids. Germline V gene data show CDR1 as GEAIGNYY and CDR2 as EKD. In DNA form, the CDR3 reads TGTGCCTGTGACACCGTAGGAAACTTGTACACCTATAAACTCATCTTT. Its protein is CACDTVGNLYTYKLIF.

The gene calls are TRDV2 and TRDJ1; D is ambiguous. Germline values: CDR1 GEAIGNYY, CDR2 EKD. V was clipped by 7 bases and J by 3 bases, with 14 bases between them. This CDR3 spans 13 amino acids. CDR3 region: CACDGLGSDKLIF. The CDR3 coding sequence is TGTGCCTGCGACGGGTTGGGCTCCGATAAACTCATCTTT.

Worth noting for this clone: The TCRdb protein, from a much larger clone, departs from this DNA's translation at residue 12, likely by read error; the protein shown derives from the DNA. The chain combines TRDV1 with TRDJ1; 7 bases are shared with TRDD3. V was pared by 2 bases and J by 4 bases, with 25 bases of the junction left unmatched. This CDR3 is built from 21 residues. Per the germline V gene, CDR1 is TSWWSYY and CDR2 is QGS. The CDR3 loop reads CALGEFLPSRYCGILSDKLIF. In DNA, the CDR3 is TGTGCTCTTGGGGAATTCCTCCCCAGTCGGTACTGTGGGATACTGAGCGATAAACTCATCTTT.

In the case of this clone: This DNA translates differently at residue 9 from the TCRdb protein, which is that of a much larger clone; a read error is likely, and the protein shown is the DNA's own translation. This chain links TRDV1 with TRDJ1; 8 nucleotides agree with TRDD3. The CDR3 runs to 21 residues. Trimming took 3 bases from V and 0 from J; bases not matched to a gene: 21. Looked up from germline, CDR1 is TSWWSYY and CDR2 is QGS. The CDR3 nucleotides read TGTGCTCTTGGGGATCTTCCCTTCCCCACCCTACTGGGGGTCAACACCGATAAACTCATCTTT. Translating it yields CALGDLPFPTLLGVNTDKLIF.

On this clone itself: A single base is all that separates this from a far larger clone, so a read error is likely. CDR3 sequence reads: CACGTVLGPDKLIF. The CDR3 DNA follows: TGTGCCTGTGGCACCGTACTGGGTCCGGATAAACTCATCTTT. V is TRDV2 and J is TRDJ1; maybe TRDD3 (6 bases). CDR1 is GEAIGNYY, CDR2 EKD, per germline. The CDR3 loop spans 14 amino acids.

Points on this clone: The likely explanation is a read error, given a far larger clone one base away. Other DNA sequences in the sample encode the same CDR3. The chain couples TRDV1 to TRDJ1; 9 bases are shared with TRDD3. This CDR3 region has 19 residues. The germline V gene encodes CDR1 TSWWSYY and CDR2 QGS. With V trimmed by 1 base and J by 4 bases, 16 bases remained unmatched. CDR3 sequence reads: CALGEPPGLYWGTGDKLIF. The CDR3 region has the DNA TGTGCTCTTGGGGAACCACCAGGACTGTACTGGGGGACTGGCGATAAACTCATCTTT.

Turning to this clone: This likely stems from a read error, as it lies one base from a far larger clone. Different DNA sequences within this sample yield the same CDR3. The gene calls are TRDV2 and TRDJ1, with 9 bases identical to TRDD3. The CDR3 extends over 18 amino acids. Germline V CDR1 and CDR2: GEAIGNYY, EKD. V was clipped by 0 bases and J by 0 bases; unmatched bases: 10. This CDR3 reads CACDTLLGDKSYTDKLIF. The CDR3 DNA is TGTGCCTGTGACACCCTACTGGGGGACAAATCGTACACCGATAAACTCATCTTT.

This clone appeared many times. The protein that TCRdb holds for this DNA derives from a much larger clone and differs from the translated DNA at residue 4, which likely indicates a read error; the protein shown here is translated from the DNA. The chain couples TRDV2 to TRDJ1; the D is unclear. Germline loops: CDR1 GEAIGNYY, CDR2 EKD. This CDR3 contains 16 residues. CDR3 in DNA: TGTGCCTGTGGCACCGTAGGAAACTTGTACACCGATAAACTCATCTTT. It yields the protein CACGTVGNLYTDKLIF.

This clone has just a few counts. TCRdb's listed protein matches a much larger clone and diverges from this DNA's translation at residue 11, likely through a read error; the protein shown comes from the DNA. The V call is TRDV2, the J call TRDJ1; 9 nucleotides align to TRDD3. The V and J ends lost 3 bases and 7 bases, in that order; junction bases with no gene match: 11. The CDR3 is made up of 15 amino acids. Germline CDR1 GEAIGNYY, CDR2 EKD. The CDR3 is CACDPLGDTNVKLIF. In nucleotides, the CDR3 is TGTGCCTGTGACCCACTGGGGGACACGAACGTTAAACTCATCTTT.

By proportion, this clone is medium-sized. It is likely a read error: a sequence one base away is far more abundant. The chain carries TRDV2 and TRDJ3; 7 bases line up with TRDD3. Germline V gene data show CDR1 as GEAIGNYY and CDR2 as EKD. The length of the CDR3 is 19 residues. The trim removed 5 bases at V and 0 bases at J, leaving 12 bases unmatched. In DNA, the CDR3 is TGTGCCTGTGGCATTACTGGGGACCCGAACTCCTGGGACACCCGACAGATGTTTTTC. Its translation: CACGITGDPNSWDTRQMFF.

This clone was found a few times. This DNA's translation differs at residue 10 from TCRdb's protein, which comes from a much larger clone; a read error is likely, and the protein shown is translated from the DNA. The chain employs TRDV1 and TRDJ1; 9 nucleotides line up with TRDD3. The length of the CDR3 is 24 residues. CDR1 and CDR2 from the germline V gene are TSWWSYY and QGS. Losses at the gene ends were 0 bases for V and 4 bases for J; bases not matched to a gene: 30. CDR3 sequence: CALGELSHGFPIWGIVFIGDKLIF. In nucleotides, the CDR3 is TGTGCTCTTGGGGAACTTTCCCATGGCTTTCCTATATGGGGGATAGTCTTTATAGGCGATAAACTCATCTTT.

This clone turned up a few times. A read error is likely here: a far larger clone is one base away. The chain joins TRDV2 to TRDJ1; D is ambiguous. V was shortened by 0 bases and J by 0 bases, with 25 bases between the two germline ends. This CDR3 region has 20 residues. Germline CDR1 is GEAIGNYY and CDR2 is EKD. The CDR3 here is CACDTITSENPLRHTDKLIF. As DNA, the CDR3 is TGTGCCTGTGACACCATTACATCCGAGAACCCACTGAGGCACACCGATAAACTCATCTTT.

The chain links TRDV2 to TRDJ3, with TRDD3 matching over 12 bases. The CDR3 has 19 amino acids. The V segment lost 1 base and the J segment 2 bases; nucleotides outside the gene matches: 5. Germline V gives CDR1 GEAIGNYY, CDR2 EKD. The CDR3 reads CACDTVLGDTAWDTRQMFF. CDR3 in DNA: TGTGCCTGTGACACGGTACTGGGGGATACAGCCTGGGACACCCGACAGATGTTTTTC.

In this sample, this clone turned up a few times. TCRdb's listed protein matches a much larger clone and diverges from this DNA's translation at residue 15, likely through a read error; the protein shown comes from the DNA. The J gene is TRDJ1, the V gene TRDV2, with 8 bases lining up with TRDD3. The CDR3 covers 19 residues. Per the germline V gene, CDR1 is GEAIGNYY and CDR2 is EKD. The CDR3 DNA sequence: TGTGCCTGTGACACGATACTGGGGGCCCCCGGCCGGGACACCGGTAAACTCATCTTT. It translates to CACDTILGAPGRDTGKLIF.

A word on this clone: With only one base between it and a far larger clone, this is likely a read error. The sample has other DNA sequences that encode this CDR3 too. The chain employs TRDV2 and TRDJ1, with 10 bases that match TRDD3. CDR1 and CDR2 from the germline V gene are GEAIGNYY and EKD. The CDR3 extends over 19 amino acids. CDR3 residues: CACETLGELGDRVTDKLIF. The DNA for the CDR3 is TGTGCGTGTGAGACCCTTGGGGAGCTGGGGGATAGGGTCACCGATAAACTCATCTTT.

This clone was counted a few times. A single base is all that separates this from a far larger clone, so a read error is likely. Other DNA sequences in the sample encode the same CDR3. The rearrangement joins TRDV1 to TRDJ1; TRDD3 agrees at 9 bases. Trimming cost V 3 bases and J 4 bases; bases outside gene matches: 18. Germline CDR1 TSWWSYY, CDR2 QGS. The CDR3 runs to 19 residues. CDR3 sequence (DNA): TGTGCTCTTGGGGAGCCACCGGGACTGTACTGGGGGACTGGCGATAAACTCATCTTT. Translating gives CALGEPPGLYWGTGDKLIF.

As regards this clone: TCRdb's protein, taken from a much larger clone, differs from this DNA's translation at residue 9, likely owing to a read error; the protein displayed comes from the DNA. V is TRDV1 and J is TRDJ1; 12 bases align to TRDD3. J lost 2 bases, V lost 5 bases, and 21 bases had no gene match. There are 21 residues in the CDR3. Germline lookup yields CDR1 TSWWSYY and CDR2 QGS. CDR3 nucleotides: TGTGCTCTTGGGAAGGGTTTCCTACATCGTACTGGGGGATACTCAACCGATAAACTCATCTTT. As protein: CALGKGFLHRTGGYSTDKLIF.

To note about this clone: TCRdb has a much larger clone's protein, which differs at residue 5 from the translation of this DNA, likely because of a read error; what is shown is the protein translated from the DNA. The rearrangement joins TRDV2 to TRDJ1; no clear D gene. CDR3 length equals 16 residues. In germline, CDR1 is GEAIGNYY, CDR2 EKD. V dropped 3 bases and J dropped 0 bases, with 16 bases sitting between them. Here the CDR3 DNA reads TGTGCCTGTGACGCCGTAGGAAACTTGTACACCGATAAACTCATCTTT. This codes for CACDAVGNLYTDKLIF.

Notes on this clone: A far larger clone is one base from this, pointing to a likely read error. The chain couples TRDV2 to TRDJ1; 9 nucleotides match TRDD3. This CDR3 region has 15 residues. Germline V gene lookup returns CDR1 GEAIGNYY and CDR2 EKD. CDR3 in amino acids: CARDPLGDTNDKLIF. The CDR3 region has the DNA TGTGCCCGTGACCCACTGGGGGACACGAACGATAAACTCATCTTT.

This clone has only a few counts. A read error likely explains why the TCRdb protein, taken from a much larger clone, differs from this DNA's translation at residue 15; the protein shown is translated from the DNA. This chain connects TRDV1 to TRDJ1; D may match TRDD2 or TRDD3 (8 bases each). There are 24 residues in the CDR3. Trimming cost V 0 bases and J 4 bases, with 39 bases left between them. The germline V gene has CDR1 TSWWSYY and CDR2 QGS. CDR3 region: CALGELSHGLPIWGMVFIGDKLIF. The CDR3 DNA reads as TGTGCTCTTGGGGAACTTTCCCATGGCCTTCCTATATGGGGGATGGTCTTTATAGGCGATAAACTCATCTTT.

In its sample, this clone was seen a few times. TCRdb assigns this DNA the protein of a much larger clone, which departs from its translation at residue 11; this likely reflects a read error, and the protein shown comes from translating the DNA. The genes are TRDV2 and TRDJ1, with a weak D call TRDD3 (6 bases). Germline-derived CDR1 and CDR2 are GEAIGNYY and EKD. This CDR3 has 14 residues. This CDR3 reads CACDPLGHTDNLIF. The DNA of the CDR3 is TGTGCCTGTGACCCTCTGGGGCACACCGATAACCTCATCTTT.

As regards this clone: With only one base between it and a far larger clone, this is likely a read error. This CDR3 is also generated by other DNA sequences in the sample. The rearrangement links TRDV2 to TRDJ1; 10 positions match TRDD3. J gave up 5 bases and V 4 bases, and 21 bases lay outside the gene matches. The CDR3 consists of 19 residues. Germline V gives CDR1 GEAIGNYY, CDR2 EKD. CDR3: CACETLGELGDRVTDKLIF. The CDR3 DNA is TGTGCCTGTGAGACCCTTGGGGAGCTGGGGGATAGGGTCACTGATAAACTCATCTTT.

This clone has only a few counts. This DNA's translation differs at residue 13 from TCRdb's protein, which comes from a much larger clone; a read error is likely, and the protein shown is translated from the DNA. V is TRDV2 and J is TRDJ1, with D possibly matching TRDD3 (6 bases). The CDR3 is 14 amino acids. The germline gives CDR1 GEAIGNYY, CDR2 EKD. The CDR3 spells CACDPLGHTDKLTF. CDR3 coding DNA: TGTGCCTGTGACCCTCTGGGGCACACCGATAAACTCACCTTT.

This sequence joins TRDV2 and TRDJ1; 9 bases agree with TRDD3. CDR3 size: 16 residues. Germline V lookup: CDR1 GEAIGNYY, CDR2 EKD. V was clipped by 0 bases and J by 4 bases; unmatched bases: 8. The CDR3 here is CACDTLLGDTNDKLIF. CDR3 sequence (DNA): TGTGCCTGTGACACCCTACTGGGGGACACGAACGATAAACTCATCTTT.